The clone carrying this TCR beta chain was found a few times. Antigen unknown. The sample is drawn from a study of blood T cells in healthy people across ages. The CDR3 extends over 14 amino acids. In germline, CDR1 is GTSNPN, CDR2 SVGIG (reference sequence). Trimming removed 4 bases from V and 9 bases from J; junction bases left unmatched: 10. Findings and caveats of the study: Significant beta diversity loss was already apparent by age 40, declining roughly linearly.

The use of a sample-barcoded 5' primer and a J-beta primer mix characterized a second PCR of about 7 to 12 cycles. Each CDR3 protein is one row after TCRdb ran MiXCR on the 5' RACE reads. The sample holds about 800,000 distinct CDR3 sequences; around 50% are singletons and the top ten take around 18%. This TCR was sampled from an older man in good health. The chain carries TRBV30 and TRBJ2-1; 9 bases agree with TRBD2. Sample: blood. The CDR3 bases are TGTGCCTGGACAAGGCGAGCGGGAGGTTCTGAGCAGTTCTTC. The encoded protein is CAWTRRAGGSEQFF.